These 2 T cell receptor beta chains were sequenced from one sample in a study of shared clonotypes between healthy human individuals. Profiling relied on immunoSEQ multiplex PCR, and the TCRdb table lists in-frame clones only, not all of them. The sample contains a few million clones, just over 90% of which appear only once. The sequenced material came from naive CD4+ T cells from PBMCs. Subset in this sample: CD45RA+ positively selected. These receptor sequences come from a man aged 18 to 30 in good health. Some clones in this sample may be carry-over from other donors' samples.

The CDR3 DNA is TGTGCCAGTAGTATGGGGGGGGCATGGGAGCAGCCCCAGCATTTT. Encoded protein: CASSMGGAWEQPQHF. This rearrangement joins TRBV19 to TRBJ1-5, with D possibly matching TRBD1 (6 bases). Trimming pared 3 bases from V and 7 bases from J, leaving 16 bases between. The CDR3 covers 15 residues. Germline CDR1 LNHDA, CDR2 SQIVND (reference sequence).

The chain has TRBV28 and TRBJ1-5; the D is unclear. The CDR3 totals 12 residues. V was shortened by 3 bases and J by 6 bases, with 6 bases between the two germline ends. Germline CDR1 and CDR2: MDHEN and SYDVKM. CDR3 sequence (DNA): TGTGCCAGCAGTTTGGTAGTTCAGCCCCAGCATTTT. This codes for CASSLVVQPQHF.